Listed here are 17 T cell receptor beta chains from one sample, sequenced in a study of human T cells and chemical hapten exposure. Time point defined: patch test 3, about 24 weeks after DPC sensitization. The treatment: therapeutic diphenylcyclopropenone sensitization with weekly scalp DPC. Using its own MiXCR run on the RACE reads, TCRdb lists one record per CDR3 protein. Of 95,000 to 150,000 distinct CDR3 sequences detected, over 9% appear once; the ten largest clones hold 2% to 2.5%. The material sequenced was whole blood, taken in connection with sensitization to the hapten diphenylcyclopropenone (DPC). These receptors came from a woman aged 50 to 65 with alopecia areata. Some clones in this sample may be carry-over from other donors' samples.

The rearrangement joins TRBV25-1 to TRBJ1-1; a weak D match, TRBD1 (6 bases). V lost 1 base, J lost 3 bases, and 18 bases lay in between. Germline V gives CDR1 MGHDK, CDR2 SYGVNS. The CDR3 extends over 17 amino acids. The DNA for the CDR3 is TGTGCCAGCAGTGAATTCCCCCCAACAACAGGGCACACTGAAGCTTTCTTT. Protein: CASSEFPPTTGHTEAFF.

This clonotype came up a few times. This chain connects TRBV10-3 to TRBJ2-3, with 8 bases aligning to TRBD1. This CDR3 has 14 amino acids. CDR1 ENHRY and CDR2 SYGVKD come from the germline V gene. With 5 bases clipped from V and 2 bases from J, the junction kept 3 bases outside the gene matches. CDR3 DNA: TGTGCCATCAGTCAGGGGGCAACCACAGATACGCAGTATTTT. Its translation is CAISQGATTDTQYF.

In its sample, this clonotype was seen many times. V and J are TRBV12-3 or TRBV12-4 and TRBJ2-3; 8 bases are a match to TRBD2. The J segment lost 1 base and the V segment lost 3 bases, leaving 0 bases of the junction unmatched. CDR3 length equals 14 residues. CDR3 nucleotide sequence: TGTGCCAGCAGTTTTAGCGGGGGCACAGATACGCAGTATTTT. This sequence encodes CASSFSGGTDTQYF.

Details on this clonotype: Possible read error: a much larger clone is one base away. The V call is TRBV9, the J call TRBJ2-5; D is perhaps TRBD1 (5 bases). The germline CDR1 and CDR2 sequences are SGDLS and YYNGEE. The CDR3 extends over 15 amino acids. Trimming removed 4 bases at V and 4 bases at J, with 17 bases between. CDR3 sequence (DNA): TGTGCCAGCAGCAGGTCTCAGGGCGTCCGAGAGACCCAGTACTTC. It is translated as CASSRSQGVRETQYF.

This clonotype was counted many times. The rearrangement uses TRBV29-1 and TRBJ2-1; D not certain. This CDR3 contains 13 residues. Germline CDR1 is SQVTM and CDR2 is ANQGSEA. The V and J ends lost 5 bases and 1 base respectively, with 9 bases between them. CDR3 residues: CSVQSESYNEQFF. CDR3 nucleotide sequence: TGCAGCGTTCAGTCCGAGTCCTACAATGAGCAGTTCTTC.

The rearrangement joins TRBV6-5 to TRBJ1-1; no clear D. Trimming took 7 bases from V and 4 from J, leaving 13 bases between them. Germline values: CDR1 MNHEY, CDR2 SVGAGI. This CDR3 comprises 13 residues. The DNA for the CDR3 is TGTGCCAGCACCAAACCCGCGTTCACTGAAGCTTTCTTT. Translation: CASTKPAFTEAFF.

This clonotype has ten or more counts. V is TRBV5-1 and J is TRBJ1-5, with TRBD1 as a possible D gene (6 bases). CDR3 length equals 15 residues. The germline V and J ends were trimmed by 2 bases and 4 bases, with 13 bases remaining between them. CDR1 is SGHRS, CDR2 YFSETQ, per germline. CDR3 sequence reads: CASSLGGTYNQPQHF. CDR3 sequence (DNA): TGCGCCAGCAGCTTAGGGGGGACATATAATCAGCCCCAGCATTTT.

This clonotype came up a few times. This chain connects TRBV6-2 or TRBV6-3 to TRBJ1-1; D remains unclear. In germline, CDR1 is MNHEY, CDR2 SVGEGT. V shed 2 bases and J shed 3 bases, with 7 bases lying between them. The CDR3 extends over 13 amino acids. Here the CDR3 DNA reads TGTGCCAGCAGTTACGCCGTAGACACTGAAGCTTTCTTT. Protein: CASSYAVDTEAFF.

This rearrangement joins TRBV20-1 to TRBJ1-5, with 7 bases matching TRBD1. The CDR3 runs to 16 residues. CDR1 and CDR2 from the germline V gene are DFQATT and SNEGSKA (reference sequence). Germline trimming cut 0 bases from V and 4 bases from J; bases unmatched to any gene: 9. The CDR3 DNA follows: TGCAGTGCTAGAGATTCTTCCAGGGGGTCGAATCAGCCCCAGCATTTT. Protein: CSARDSSRGSNQPQHF.

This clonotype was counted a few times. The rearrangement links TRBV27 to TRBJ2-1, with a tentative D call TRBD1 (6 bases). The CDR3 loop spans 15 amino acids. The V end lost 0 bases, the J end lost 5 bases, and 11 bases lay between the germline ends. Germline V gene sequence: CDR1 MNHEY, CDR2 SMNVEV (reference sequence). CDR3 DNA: TGTGCCAGCAGTTTATCTGGGGGCCCCCACAATGAGCAGTTCTTC. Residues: CASSLSGGPHNEQFF.

Here the CDR3 reads CASSELDGNQPQHF. The CDR3 DNA is TGTGCCAGCAGTGAATTGGACGGCAATCAGCCCCAGCATTTT. The V and J genes are TRBV6-1 and TRBJ1-5, with unresolved D. The germline V gene has CDR1 MNHNS and CDR2 SASEGT. The CDR3 is 14 residues long. V lost 2 bases to trimming and J lost 2 bases, with 7 bases between them.

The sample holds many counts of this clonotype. The CDR3 spells CASSRASAIGTDTQYF. The CDR3 nucleotides are TGTGCCAGCTCAAGGGCCAGCGCGATTGGCACAGATACGCAGTATTTT. The gene calls are TRBV11-3 and TRBJ2-3; D is uncertain. The V end lost 8 bases, the J end lost 1 base, and 19 bases lay between the germline ends. The CDR3 loop spans 16 amino acids. Germline V gene sequence: CDR1 SGHNT, CDR2 YENEEA.

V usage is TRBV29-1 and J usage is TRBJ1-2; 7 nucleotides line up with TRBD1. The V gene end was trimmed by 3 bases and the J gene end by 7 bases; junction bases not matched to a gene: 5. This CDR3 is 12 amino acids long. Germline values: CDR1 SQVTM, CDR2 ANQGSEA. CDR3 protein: CSVEGKGAGYTF. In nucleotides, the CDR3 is TGCAGCGTTGAGGGAAAGGGGGCTGGCTACACCTTC.

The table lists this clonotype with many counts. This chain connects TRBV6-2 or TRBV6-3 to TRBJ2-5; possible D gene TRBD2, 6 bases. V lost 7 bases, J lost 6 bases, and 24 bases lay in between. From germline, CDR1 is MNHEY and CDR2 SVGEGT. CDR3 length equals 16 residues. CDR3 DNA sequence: TGTGCCAGCACCATTCAAGGGGTTCGGGAGAAGAAGACCCAGTACTTC. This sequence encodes CASTIQGVREKKTQYF.

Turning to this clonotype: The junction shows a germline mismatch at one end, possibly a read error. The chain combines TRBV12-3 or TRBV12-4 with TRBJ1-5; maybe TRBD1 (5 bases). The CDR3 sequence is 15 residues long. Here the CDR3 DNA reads TGTGCCAGCAGGAGAACCGGGGGAGGGAATCAGCCCCAGAATTTT. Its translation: CASRRTGGGNQPQNF.

The CDR3 nucleotides are TGTGCCAGCAGCTTAGAGGGGGCAGGGCGGGGCGAGCAGTACTTC. Its translation is CASSLEGAGRGEQYF. V and J are TRBV11-2 and TRBJ2-7, with D perhaps given as TRBD1 or TRBD2 (6 bases each). The CDR3 runs to 15 residues. V was clipped by 0 bases and J by 6 bases, with 15 bases between them. CDR1 is SGHAT, CDR2 FQNNGV, per germline.

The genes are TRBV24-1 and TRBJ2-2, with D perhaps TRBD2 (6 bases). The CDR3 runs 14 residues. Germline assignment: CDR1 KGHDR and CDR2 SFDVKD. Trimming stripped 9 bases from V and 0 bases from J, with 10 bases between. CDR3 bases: TGTGCCACCTCTCTAGCGCCGAACACCGGGGAGCTGTTTTTT. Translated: CATSLAPNTGELFF.